Described below is a single T cell receptor (beta chain) sequence and its context. At one end the junction does not follow the germline gene, possibly because of a read error. The sample belongs to a study of blood T cell repertoires in COVID-19. Participants' own reports of clinical history determined their cohort assignment. The germline gives CDR1 MDHEN, CDR2 SYDVKM. The CDR3 has 13 residues. Sequencing used immunoSEQ multiplex PCR; TCRdb keeps in-frame clones, though not all of them. There are around 200,000 clones in the sample; 87% occur only once, and about 9.3% lies in the top ten. This clonotype originated in a man aged 18 to 30 with acute COVID-19. The specimen was PBMCs or T cells enriched from blood (not recorded which). V gene TRBV28 combines with J gene TRBJ1-1; a weak D match, TRBD1 (6 bases). CDR3 coding DNA: TGTGTCAGCAGTTTCTCAGGGGCAGTTGAAGCTTTCTTT. It is translated as CVSSFSGAVEAFF.